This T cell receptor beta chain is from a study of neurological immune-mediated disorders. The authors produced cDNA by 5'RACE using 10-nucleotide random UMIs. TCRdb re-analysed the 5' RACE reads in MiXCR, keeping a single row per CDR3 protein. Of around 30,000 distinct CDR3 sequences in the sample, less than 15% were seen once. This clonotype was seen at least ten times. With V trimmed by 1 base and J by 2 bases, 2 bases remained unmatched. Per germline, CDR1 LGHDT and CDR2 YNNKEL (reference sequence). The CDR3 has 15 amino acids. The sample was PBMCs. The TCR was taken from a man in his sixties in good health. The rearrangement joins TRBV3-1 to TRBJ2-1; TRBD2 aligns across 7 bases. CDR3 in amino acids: CASSQGLAPYNEQFF. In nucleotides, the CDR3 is TGTGCCAGCAGCCAAGGACTAGCACCCTACAATGAGCAGTTCTTC.